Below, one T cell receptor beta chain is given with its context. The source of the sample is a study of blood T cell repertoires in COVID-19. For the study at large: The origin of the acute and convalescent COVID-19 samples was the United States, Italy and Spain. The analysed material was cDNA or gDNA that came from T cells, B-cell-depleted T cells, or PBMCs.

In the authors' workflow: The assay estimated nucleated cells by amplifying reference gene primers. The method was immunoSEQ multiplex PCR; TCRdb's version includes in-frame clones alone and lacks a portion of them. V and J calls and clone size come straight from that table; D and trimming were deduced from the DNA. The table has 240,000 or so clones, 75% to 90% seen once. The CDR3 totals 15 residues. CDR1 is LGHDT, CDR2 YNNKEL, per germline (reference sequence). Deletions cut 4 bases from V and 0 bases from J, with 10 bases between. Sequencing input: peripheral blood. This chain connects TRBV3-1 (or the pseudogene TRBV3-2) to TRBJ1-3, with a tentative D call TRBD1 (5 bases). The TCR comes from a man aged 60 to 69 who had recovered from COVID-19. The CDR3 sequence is CASSRRQPSGNTIYF. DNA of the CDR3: TGTGCCAGCAGCCGCCGACAGCCCTCTGGAAACACCATATATTTT.